These 13 T cell receptor beta chains came from one sample sequenced in a study of identical twins. Via MiXCR, TCRdb re-called the 5' RACE reads, giving one row per CDR3 protein. The sample has some 240,000 distinct CDR3 sequences; roughly 8% are singletons. The data also belong to a second study, concerning yellow fever vaccine responses in identical twins.

Sequencing was carried out using CD8+ T cells sorted from blood. The source of these receptors is a woman between 18 and 29 years old in good health.

This clonotype was recorded a few times. The chain recombines TRBV20-1 with TRBJ1-1, with TRBD1 identical over 7 bases. Germline CDR1 is DFQATT and CDR2 is SNEGSKA (reference sequence). V shed 4 bases and J 3 bases; nucleotides not matched to a gene: 5. The CDR3 extends over 13 amino acids. In DNA form, the CDR3 reads TGCAGTGCTAAAGGAGACAGGGACACTGAAGCTTTCTTT. Amino acids: CSAKGDRDTEAFF.

A few counts support this clonotype. V is TRBV30 and J is TRBJ1-1; possibly TRBD1 for D (6 bases). This CDR3 is built from 14 residues. CDR1 and CDR2 (germline): GTSNPN, SVGIG (reference sequence). Trimming cost V 3 bases and J 0 bases, with 11 bases left between them. In DNA form, the CDR3 reads TGTGCCTGGAGCGCGGGACACCTGAACACTGAAGCTTTCTTT. This encodes CAWSAGHLNTEAFF.

There are a few counts of this clonotype. The chain joins TRBV30 to TRBJ2-7, with TRBD1 matching 10 bases. The V gene end was trimmed by 0 bases and the J gene end by 7 bases; junction bases not matched to a gene: 6. CDR3 length: 14 residues. Germline V gene data show CDR1 as GTSNPN and CDR2 as SVGIG (reference sequence). CDR3 nucleotide sequence: TGTGCCTGGAGTGTAGGGACAGGGGAGGATGAGCAGTACTTC. Its protein product is CAWSVGTGEDEQYF.

The J gene is TRBJ2-7, the V gene TRBV10-3, with 10 bases that match TRBD1. The V and J ends lost 3 bases and 5 bases, in that order; junction bases with no gene match: 10. The CDR3 has 16 residues. Germline CDR1 ENHRY, CDR2 SYGVKD. CDR3 region: CAISDARDRGFHEQYF. In nucleotides, the CDR3 is TGTGCCATCAGTGATGCCCGGGACAGGGGATTCCACGAGCAGTACTTC.

The rearrangement links TRBV7-3 to TRBJ2-5; 11 bases map to TRBD1. CDR1 and CDR2 (germline): SGHTA, FQGTGA. This CDR3 spans 15 amino acids. Unmatched junction bases numbered 5, after V lost 3 bases and J lost 5 bases. DNA for the CDR3: TGTGCCAGCAGCTTTGGGACAGGGGGTAGGGAGACCCAGTACTTC. Protein: CASSFGTGGRETQYF.

There are a few counts of this clonotype. The chain employs TRBV27 and TRBJ2-4; 8 nucleotides agree with TRBD2. The CDR3 has 17 amino acids. The germline CDR1 and CDR2 sequences are MNHEY and SMNVEV (reference sequence). The J segment lost 6 bases and the V segment lost 4 bases, leaving 14 bases of the junction unmatched. In DNA form, the CDR3 reads TGTGCCAGCAGTTCCAGGGGAAGCGGGAGTGAAGTAAACATTCAGTACTTC. As protein: CASSSRGSGSEVNIQYF.

In this sample, this clonotype turned up many times. V and J are TRBV6-1 and TRBJ2-1, with 11 bases fitting TRBD1. Per the germline V gene, CDR1 is MNHNS and CDR2 is SASEGT. Losses at the gene ends were 3 bases for V and 3 bases for J; bases not matched to a gene: 1. This CDR3 has 15 residues. This chain's CDR3 is CASSEGQGDYNEQFF. The CDR3 DNA is TGTGCCAGCAGTGAGGGACAGGGGGACTACAATGAGCAGTTCTTC.

This clonotype was seen more than once but under ten times. The rearrangement links TRBV10-3 to TRBJ2-1; 7 bases fit TRBD2. Germline CDR1 reads ENHRY; CDR2 reads SYGVKD. This CDR3 is 17 amino acids long. V was clipped by 8 bases and J by 4 bases; unmatched bases: 17. The CDR3 bases are TGTGCCATCCAAACTGGAGCTAGCGGAAACTTTTACAATGAGCAGTTCTTC. Its protein product is CAIQTGASGNFYNEQFF.

This clonotype was seen a few times. This rearrangement joins TRBV7-9 to TRBJ1-1; D not certain. The CDR3 covers 17 residues. Trimming removed 5 bases from V and 1 base from J, with 20 bases in between. The V gene's germline CDR1 is SEHNR and CDR2 FQNEAQ (reference sequence). Here the CDR3 DNA reads TGTGCCAGCAGCCCACTCCTACCGACATCGGGGAACACTGAAGCTTTCTTT. Translation gives CASSPLLPTSGNTEAFF.

This clonotype occurred many times. The chain is built from TRBV7-9 and TRBJ2-7, with a possible D match to TRBD2 (6 bases). The germline V gene encodes CDR1 SEHNR and CDR2 FQNEAQ (reference sequence). V shed 2 bases and J shed 0 bases, with 14 bases lying between them. The length of the CDR3 is 16 residues. The CDR3 coding sequence is TGTGCCAGCAGCTTACCTGTGGGGAGGAACTCCTACGAGCAGTACTTC. Its protein product is CASSLPVGRNSYEQYF.

In this sample, this clonotype turned up a few times. The chain carries TRBV11-3 and TRBJ2-7; tentatively, D is TRBD1 (6 bases). V was shortened by 2 bases and J by 0 bases, with 8 bases between the two germline ends. The CDR3 contains 14 residues. Germline V gene lookup returns CDR1 SGHNT and CDR2 YENEEA. CDR3 loop: CASSLTGISYEQYF. The CDR3 DNA is TGTGCCAGCAGCTTAACAGGGATCTCCTACGAGCAGTACTTC.

This clonotype was picked up a small number of times. The rearrangement joins TRBV4-3 to TRBJ2-7; the match to TRBD1 covers 7 bases. V dropped 3 bases and J dropped 3; count of bases not matched to a gene: 8. This CDR3 is 15 amino acids long. Germline CDR1 is LGHNA and CDR2 is YSLEER. The CDR3 DNA sequence: TGCGCCAGCAGCCAGGCTAGAGGGGGCGTCTACGAGCAGTACTTC. Its protein is CASSQARGGVYEQYF.

V usage is TRBV13 and J usage is TRBJ2-3; TRBD1 might be the D (6 bases). Trimming took 3 bases from V and 6 from J, leaving 13 bases between them. Germline V gene lookup returns CDR1 PRHDT and CDR2 FYEKMQ (reference sequence). The CDR3 is made up of 14 amino acids. The CDR3 protein is CASSFRSGADTQYF. For the CDR3, the DNA is TGTGCCAGCAGCTTTCGGTCAGGGGCCGATACGCAGTATTTT.